The text below deals with one T cell receptor (beta chain). This sample is part of a study of sequential checkpoint blockade in melanoma. Study at large: Randomization was 1:1 between first-line nivolumab→ipilimumab and ipilimumab→nivolumab.

The CDR3 is 14 residues long. Germline CDR1 and CDR2: LGHNA and YNFKEQ. V dropped 0 bases and J dropped 3 bases, with 9 bases sitting between them. Clones were sequenced by immunoSEQ multiplex PCR, and TCRdb holds only the in-frame ones, with some missing. Among roughly 20,000 clones listed, 80% to 90% were seen once. Treatment noted: randomized to nivolumab then ipilimumab (arm A) or the reverse (arm B). Patients had received no earlier DNA-damaging chemotherapy. This receptor was obtained from a human donor with melanoma. Sequencing used CD8+ T cells sorted from blood (inferred from file names), obtained from a patient given nivolumab and ipilimumab in sequence. J is TRBJ2-7 and V is TRBV4-2, with D possibly TRBD1 on 6 matching bases. The chain's CDR3 is CASSQEGTFYEQYF. CDR3 in DNA: TGTGCCAGCAGCCAAGAGGGGACATTCTACGAGCAGTACTTC.